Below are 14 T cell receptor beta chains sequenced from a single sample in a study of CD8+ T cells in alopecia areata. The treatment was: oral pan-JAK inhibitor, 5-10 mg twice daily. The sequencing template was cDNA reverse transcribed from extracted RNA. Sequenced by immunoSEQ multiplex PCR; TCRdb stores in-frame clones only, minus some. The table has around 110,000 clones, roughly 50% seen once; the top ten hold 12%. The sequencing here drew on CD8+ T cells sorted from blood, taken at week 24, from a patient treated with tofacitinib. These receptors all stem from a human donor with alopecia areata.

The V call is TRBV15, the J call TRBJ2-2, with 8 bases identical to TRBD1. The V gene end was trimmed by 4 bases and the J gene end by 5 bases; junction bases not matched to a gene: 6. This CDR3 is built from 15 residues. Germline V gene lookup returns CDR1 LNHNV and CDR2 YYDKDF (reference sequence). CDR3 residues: CATSTRGPETGELFF. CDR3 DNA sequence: TGTGCCACCAGCACCAGGGGGCCAGAGACCGGGGAGCTGTTTTTT.

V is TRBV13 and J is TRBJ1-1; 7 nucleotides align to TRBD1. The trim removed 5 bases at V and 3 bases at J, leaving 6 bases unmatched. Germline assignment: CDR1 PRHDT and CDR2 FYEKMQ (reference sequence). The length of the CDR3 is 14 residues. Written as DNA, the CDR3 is TGTGCCAGCAGCCGACAGGGTAGGGACACTGAAGCTTTCTTT. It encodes CASSRQGRDTEAFF.

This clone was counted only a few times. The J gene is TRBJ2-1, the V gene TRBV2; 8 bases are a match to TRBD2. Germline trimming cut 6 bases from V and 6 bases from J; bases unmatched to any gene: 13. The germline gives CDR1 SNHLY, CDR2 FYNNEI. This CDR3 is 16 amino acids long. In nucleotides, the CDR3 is TGTGCCAGCAGCGAGTATAGCGGGGCCCCGGGCAATGAGCAGTTCTTC. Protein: CASSEYSGAPGNEQFF.

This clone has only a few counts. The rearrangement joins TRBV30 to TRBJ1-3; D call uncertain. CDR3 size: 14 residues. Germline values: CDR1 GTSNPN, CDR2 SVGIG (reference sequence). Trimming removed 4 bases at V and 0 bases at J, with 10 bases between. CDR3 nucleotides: TGTGCCTGGAACCCACACAGCTCTGGAAACACCATATATTTT. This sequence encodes CAWNPHSSGNTIYF.

CDR3 sequence reads: CASSLSGWETQYF. For the CDR3, the DNA is TGTGCCAGCAGTTTATCGGGTTGGGAGACCCAGTACTTC. This chain links TRBV27 with TRBJ2-5; no reliable D call. Per germline, CDR1 MNHEY and CDR2 SMNVEV (reference sequence). This CDR3 spans 13 amino acids. V was pared by 0 bases and J by 5 bases, with 7 bases between.

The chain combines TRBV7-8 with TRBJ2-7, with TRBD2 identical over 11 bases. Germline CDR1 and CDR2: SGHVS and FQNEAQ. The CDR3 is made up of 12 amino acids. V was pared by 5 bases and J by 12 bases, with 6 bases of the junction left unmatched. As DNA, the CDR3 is TGTGCCAGCAGCGAGCCGGGACTAGCGGTGTACTTC. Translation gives CASSEPGLAVYF. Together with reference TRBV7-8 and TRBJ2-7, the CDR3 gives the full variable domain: GAGVSQSPRYKVAKRGQDVALRCDPISGHVSLFWYQQALGQGPEFLTYFQNEAQLDKSGLPSDRFFAERPEGSVSTLKIQRTQQEDSAVYLCASSEPGLAVYFGPGTRLTVT.

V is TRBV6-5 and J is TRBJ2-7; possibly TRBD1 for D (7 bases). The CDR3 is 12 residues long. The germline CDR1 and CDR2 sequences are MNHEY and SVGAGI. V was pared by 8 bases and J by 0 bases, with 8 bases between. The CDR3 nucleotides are TGTGCCAGCCAGGGGGGCTCCTACGAGCAGTACTTC. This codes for CASQGGSYEQYF.

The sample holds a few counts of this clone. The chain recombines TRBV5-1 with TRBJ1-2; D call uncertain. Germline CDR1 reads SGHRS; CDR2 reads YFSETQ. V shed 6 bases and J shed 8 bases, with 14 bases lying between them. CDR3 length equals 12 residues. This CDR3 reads CASNSDLGGYTF. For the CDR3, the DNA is TGCGCCAGCAACTCGGACCTAGGGGGCTACACCTTC.

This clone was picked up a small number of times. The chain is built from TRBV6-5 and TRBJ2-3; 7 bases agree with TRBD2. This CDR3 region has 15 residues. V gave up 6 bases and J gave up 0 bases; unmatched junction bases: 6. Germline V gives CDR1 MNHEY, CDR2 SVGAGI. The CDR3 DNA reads TGTGCCAGCAGCATAGCGGGCGGAAGCACAGATACGCAGTATTTT. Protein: CASSIAGGSTDTQYF.

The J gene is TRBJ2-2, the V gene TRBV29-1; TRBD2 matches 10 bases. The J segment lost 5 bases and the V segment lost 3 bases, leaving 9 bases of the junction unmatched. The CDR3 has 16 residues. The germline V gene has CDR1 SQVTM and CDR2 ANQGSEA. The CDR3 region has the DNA TGCAGCGTTGAGGGGACTAGCGAGCAGCAGACCGGGGAGCTGTTTTTT. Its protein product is CSVEGTSEQQTGELFF.

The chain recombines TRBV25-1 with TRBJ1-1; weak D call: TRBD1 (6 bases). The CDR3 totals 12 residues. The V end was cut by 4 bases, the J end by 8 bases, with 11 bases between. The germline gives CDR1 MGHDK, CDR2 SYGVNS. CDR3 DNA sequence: TGTGCCAGCAGTGGAGAGGGGGGCGAAGCTTTCTTT. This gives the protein CASSGEGGEAFF.

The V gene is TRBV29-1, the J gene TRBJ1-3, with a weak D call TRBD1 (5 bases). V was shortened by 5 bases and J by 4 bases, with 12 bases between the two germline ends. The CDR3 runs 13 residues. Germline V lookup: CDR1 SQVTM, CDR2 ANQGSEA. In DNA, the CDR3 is TGCAGCGTTATGACAGCTCGGGGAAACACCATATATTTT. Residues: CSVMTARGNTIYF.

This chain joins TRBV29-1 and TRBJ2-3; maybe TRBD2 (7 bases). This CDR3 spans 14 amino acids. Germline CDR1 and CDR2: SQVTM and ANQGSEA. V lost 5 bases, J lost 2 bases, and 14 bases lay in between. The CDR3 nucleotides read TGCAGCGTTCGAGGGGGGGTGGACACAGATACGCAGTATTTT. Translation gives CSVRGGVDTDTQYF.

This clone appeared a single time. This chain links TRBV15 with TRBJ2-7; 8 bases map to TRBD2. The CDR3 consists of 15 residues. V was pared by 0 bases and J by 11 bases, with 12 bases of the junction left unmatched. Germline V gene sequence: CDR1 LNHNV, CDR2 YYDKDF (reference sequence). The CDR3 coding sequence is TGTGCCACCAGCAGAGACAACTCAGGACTAGCCCGGGAGTACTTC. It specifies CATSRDNSGLAREYF.